In this sample, the clone carrying this TCR beta chain turned up a few times. The sample belongs to a study of early T cells in non-severe SARS-CoV-2 infection. In TCRdb, the 5' RACE reads were re-called with MiXCR into one record per CDR3 protein. The repertoire holds around 77,000 distinct CDR3 sequences, with less than 5.5% as singletons. There are 14 residues in the CDR3. Germline V gene lookup returns CDR1 PRHDT and CDR2 FYEKMQ (reference sequence). The V gene end was trimmed by 5 bases and the J gene end by 3 bases; junction bases not matched to a gene: 5. This receptor was taken from an adult who was a healthcare worker with PCR-confirmed SARS-CoV-2 infection or an uninfected control (not recorded which). The gene calls are TRBV13 and TRBJ2-5; 8 nucleotides align to TRBD2. The sequences come from whole blood, collected at baseline. In nucleotides, the CDR3 is TGTGCCAGCAGCACCCGGGGACTAGAAGAGACCCAGTACTTC. Translating gives CASSTRGLEETQYF.